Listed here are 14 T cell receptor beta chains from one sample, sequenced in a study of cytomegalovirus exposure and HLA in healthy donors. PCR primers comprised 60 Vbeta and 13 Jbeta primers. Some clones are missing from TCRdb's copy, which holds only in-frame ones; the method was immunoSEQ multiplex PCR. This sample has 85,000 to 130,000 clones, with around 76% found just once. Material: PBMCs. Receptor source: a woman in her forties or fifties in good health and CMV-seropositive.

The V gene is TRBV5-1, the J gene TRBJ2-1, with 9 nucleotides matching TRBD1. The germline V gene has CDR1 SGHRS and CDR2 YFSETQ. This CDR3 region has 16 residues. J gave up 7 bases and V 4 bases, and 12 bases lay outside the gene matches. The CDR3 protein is CASSPTGGSGRNEQFF. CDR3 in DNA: TGCGCCAGCAGCCCTACAGGGGGCAGTGGAAGAAATGAGCAGTTCTTC.

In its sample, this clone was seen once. CDR3 protein: CASAIQGVEAGELFF. The CDR3 bases are TGCGCCAGCGCTATACAGGGGGTTGAGGCCGGGGAGCTGTTTTTT. The chain uses TRBV5-1 and TRBJ2-2; 8 positions match TRBD1. The CDR3 has 15 amino acids. The germline gives CDR1 SGHRS, CDR2 YFSETQ. Losses at the gene ends were 7 bases for V and 6 bases for J; bases not matched to a gene: 11.

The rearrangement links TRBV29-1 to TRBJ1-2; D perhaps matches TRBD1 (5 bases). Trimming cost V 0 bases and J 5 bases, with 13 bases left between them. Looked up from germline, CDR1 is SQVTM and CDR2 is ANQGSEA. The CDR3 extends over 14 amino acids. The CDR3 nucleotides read TGCAGCGTTGAAGATCGTTGGGGGGGGTATGGCTACACCTTC. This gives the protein CSVEDRWGGYGYTF.

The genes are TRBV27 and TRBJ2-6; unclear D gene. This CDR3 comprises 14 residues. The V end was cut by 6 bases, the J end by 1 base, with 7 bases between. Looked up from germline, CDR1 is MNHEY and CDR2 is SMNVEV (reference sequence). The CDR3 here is CASSLRSGANVLTF. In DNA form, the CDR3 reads TGTGCCAGCAGCCTGAGGTCTGGGGCCAACGTCCTGACTTTC. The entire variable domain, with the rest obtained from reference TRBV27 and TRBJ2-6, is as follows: EAQVTQNPRYLITVTGKKLTVTCSQNMNHEYMSWYRQDPGLGLRQIYYSMNVEVTDKGDVPEGYKVSRKEKRNFPLILESPSPNQTSLYFCASSLRSGANVLTFGAGSRLTVL.

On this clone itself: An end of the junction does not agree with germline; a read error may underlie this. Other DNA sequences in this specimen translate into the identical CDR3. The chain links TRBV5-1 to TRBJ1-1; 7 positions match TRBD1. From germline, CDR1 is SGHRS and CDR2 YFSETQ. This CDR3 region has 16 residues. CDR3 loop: CASSPRTGTENTEAFF. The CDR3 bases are TGCGCCAGCAGCCCGAGAACCGGGACAGAGAACACTGAGGCTTTCTTT.

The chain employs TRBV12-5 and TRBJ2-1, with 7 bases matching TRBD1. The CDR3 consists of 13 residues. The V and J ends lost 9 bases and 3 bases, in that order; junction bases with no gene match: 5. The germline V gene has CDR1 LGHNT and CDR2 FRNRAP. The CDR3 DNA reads TGTGCTAGCCTGGGACAGCACTACAATGAGCAGTTCTTC. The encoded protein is CASLGQHYNEQFF.

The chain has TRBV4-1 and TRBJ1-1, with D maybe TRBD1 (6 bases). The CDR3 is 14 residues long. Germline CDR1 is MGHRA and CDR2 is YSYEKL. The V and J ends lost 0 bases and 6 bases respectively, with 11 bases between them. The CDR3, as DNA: TGCGCCAGCAGCCAAGATGCAGGGGTGGCTGAAGCTTTCTTT. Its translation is CASSQDAGVAEAFF.

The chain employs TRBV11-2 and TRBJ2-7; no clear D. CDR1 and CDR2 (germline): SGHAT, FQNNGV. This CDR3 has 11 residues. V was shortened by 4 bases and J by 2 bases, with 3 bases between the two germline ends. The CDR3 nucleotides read TGTGCCAGCAGCTCCGCCTACGAGCAGTACTTC. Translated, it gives CASSSAYEQYF.

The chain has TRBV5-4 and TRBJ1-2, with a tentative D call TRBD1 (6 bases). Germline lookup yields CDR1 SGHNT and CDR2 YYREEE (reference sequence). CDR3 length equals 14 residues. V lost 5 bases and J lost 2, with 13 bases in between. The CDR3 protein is CASRPGQGNYGYTF. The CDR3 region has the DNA TGTGCCAGCAGACCGGGTCAGGGGAACTATGGCTACACCTTC.

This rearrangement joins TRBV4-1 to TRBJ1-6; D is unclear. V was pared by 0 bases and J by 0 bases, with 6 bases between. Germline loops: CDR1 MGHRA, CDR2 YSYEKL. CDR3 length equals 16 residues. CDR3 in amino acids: CASSQEPSSYNSPLHF. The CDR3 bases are TGCGCCAGCAGCCAAGAACCCAGCTCCTATAATTCACCCCTCCACTTT.

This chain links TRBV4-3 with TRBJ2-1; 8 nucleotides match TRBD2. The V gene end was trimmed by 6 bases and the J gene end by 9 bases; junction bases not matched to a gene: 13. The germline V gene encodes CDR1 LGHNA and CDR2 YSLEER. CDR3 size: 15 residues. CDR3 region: CASSRLSGGPGEQFF. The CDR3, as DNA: TGCGCCAGCAGTCGCCTATCGGGGGGGCCTGGTGAGCAGTTCTTC.

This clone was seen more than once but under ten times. In DNA, the CDR3 is TGTGCCAGCGACGACAGGGGGGCTGGGGCCAACGTCCTGACTTTC. This gives the protein CASDDRGAGANVLTF. The chain employs TRBV6-6 and TRBJ2-6; 9 bases align to TRBD1. The CDR3 length is 15 residues. Trimming cost V 8 bases and J 2 bases; bases outside gene matches: 4. Germline values: CDR1 MNHNY, CDR2 SVGAGI (reference sequence).

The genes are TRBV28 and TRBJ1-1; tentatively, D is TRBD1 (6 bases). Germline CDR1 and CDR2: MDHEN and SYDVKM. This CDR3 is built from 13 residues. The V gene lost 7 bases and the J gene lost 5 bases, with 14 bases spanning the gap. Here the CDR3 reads CASTRDRMTEAFF. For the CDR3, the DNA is TGTGCCAGCACCCGAGACAGGATGACTGAAGCTTTCTTT. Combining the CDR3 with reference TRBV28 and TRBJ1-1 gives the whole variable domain DVKVTQSSRYLVKRTGEKVFLECVQDMDHENMFWYRQDPGLGLRLIYFSYDVKMKEKGDIPEGYSVSREKKERFSLILESASTNQTSMYLCASTRDRMTEAFFGQGTRLTVV.

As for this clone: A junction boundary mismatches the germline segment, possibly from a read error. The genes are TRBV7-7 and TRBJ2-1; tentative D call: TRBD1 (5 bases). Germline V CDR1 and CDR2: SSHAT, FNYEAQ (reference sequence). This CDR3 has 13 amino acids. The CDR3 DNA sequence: TGTGCTAGCAGCTTAAAACAGGACAATGAGCAGTTCTTC. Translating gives CASSLKQDNEQFF.